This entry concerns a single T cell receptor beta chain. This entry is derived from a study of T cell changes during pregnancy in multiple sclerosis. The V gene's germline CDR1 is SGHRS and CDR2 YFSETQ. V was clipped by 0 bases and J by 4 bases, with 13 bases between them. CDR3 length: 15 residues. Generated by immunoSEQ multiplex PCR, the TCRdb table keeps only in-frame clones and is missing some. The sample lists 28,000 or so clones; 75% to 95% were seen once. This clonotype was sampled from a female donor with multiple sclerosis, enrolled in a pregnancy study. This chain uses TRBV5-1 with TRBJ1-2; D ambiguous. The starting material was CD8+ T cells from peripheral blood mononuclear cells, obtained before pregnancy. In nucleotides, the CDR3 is TGCGCCAGCAGCTTGGGCACCGCTGACTTCTATGGCTACACCTTC. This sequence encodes CASSLGTADFYGYTF.